The sequence of this TCR beta chain was determined in a study of shared clonotypes between healthy human individuals. The CDR3 is made up of 12 amino acids. With 7 bases removed from V and 0 bases from J, the gap between germline ends came to 4 bases. CDR1 and CDR2 (germline): LNHDA, SQIVND (reference sequence). Worth noting for this clone: Antigen unknown.

Donation came from healthy HIV-negative adults that had no recent acute infections or vaccinations. The study's findings and limits: About 5% was the fraction of naive CD4 clonotypes found shared across a handful of donors.

The assay was immunoSEQ multiplex PCR, and TCRdb's table has in-frame clones only and misses some. The table has over a million clones, 75% to 80% seen once. The specimen sequenced was memory CD4+ T cells from PBMCs. Subset of the sample: CD45RA-negative fraction. This TCR derives from a man aged 18 to 29 in good health. Some clones in this sample may be carry-over from other donors' samples. J is TRBJ1-5 and V is TRBV19; D is undetermined. The CDR3 region has the DNA TGTGCCAGTAAGGATAGCAATCAGCCCCAGCATTTT. It translates to CASKDSNQPQHF.